Below are 16 T cell receptor beta chains sequenced from a single sample in a study of CD4 T cells in relation to SARS-CoV-2 and coronaviruses. Their antigens are not known. CD4+ T cells from unexposed donors were obtained before the COVID-19 pandemic (2011-2018). CD4+ T cells were isolated from the cells after around eleven days of culture. Some clones are missing from TCRdb's copy, which holds only in-frame ones; the method was immunoSEQ multiplex PCR. The sample records under 25,000 clones, around 74% being singletons. Sequencing input: CD4+ T cells from PBMCs, cultured in vitro. These receptors originate from a human donor in good health.

The genes are TRBV21-1 and TRBJ2-3. TRBV21-1 is reported as a pseudogene. The CDR3 is 17 residues long. The CDR3 bases are TGTGCCAGCAGCAAGGGGGAGTGGCTAGTAAGCACAGATACGCAGTATTTT. Its translation is CASSKGEWLVSTDTQYF.

The rearrangement uses TRBV14 and TRBJ2-1; possibly TRBD1 for D (5 bases). CDR1 is SGHDN, CDR2 FVKESK, per germline. This CDR3 contains 17 residues. V dropped 1 base and J dropped 4 bases, with 17 bases sitting between them. The CDR3 DNA reads TGTGCCAGCAGCCAAGGGAATTCGCAGGGTCCTTACAATGAGCAGTTCTTC. It is translated as CASSQGNSQGPYNEQFF.

The chain links TRBV21-1 to TRBJ1-2. TRBV21-1 is a recognized pseudogene. The CDR3 runs to 11 residues. Here the CDR3 reads CASSKDYGYTF. The CDR3 nucleotides are TGTGCCAGCAGCAAAGACTATGGCTACACCTTC.

This clone was picked up a small number of times. This sequence joins TRBV7-8 and TRBJ2-1; D perhaps matches TRBD1 (6 bases). V was clipped by 1 base and J by 12 bases, with 16 bases between them. CDR3 length: 14 residues. In germline, CDR1 is SGHVS, CDR2 FQNEAQ. As DNA, the CDR3 is TGTGCCAGCAGCTTAGATAGGGGCAACAGGGTGCAGTTCTTC. It specifies CASSLDRGNRVQFF. The entire variable domain, with the rest obtained from reference TRBV7-8 and TRBJ2-1, is as follows: GAGVSQSPRYKVAKRGQDVALRCDPISGHVSLFWYQQALGQGPEFLTYFQNEAQLDKSGLPSDRFFAERPEGSVSTLKIQRTQQEDSAVYLCASSLDRGNRVQFFGPGTRLTVL.

The chain uses TRBV30 and TRBJ2-2, with D possibly called TRBD1 or TRBD2 (5 bases each). This CDR3 has 16 amino acids. V lost 2 bases to trimming and J lost 7 bases, with 20 bases between them. CDR1 GTSNPN and CDR2 SVGIG come from the germline V gene (reference sequence). The CDR3 spells CAWSTYRDPRYGELFF. CDR3 coding DNA: TGTGCCTGGAGTACCTACCGGGACCCTCGGTACGGGGAGCTGTTTTTT.

The CDR3 here is CATSDASFHVAESSYNEQFF. The DNA of the CDR3 is TGTGCCACCAGTGATGCTTCGTTTCACGTAGCGGAGAGCTCCTACAATGAGCAGTTCTTC. This sequence joins TRBV24-1 and TRBJ2-1; D may be TRBD2 (6 bases). The germline V and J ends were trimmed by 3 bases and 0 bases, with 23 bases remaining between them. CDR1 KGHDR and CDR2 SFDVKD come from the germline V gene. The CDR3 is made up of 20 amino acids.

This clone was found a few times. The V call is TRBV19, the J call TRBJ1-6; 8 positions match TRBD1. The CDR3 consists of 16 residues. V lost 5 bases to trimming and J lost 0 bases; unmatched junction nucleotides: 3. The germline gives CDR1 LNHDA, CDR2 SQIVND (reference sequence). The CDR3 sequence: CASSSGQGSYNSPLHF. CDR3 DNA sequence: TGTGCCAGTAGTTCCGGACAGGGCTCCTATAATTCACCCCTCCACTTT.

The rearrangement uses TRBV15 and TRBJ2-7, with TRBD1 matching over 7 bases. The CDR3 runs 15 residues. V was pared by 3 bases and J by 3 bases, with 8 bases of the junction left unmatched. Germline V gene data show CDR1 as LNHNV and CDR2 as YYDKDF (reference sequence). The DNA of the CDR3 is TGTGCCACCAGCAGTATAGGGGGCATTAGCTACGAGCAGTACTTC. It translates to CATSSIGGISYEQYF.

This clone was counted a single time. The chain carries TRBV5-4 and TRBJ2-1; 8 bases are a match to TRBD1. The germline gives CDR1 SGHNT, CDR2 YYREEE (reference sequence). Unmatched junction bases numbered 3, after V lost 0 bases and J lost 4 bases. The CDR3 consists of 15 residues. The CDR3 protein is CASSLARGPYNEQFF. CDR3 nucleotides: TGTGCCAGCAGCTTGGCCAGGGGGCCATACAATGAGCAGTTCTTC.

The CDR3 coding sequence is TGTGCCTGGAGTGCAGAGACAGGGAGGAGCAATCAGCCCCAGCATTTT. Protein: CAWSAETGRSNQPQHF. The chain joins TRBV30 to TRBJ1-5; 7 bases are shared with TRBD1. CDR3 size: 16 residues. Germline CDR1 GTSNPN, CDR2 SVGIG (reference sequence). V lost 1 base, J lost 1 base, and 7 bases stayed unmatched.

The CDR3 reads CASSLEGALGYTF. The DNA for the CDR3 is TGTGCCAGCAGCTTAGAGGGAGCCCTGGGCTACACCTTC. The gene calls are TRBV11-2 and TRBJ1-2; D remains ambiguous. V gave up 0 bases and J gave up 8 bases, with 10 bases separating them. This CDR3 spans 13 amino acids. The germline V gene encodes CDR1 SGHAT and CDR2 FQNNGV.

V usage is TRBV6-6 and J usage is TRBJ1-1; 8 positions match TRBD1. The CDR3 loop spans 16 amino acids. V trimming: 6 bases; J trimming: 3 bases; junction bases outside the gene matches: 12. Germline V gene sequence: CDR1 MNHNY, CDR2 SVGAGI (reference sequence). CDR3 sequence reads: CASSLGQGSFHTEAFF. The CDR3 DNA follows: TGTGCCAGCAGCCTCGGACAGGGCTCATTTCACACTGAAGCTTTCTTT.

This chain joins TRBV6-5 and TRBJ1-1; 9 bases match TRBD1. After removal of 5 bases from V and 6 bases from J, the junction contained 7 bases not matched to a gene. CDR3 length: 14 residues. The germline V gene encodes CDR1 MNHEY and CDR2 SVGAGI. This chain's CDR3 is CASSPGQGSPEAFF. The CDR3, as DNA: TGTGCCAGCAGTCCGGGACAGGGCAGTCCTGAAGCTTTCTTT.

The chain is built from TRBV6-1 and TRBJ1-5, with 11 bases identical to TRBD1. V trimming: 0 bases; J trimming: 9 bases; junction bases outside the gene matches: 4. Germline lookup yields CDR1 MNHNS and CDR2 SASEGT. This CDR3 has 15 residues. The CDR3: CASSEAWTGGSPQHF. CDR3 coding DNA: TGTGCCAGCAGTGAAGCCTGGACAGGGGGCTCGCCCCAGCATTTT.

The CDR3 spells CASSNREWDEQFF. The CDR3 nucleotides read TGTGCCAGTAGTAACAGGGAATGGGATGAGCAGTTCTTC. The gene calls are TRBV19 and TRBJ2-1; tentatively, D is TRBD1 (6 bases). Per germline, CDR1 LNHDA and CDR2 SQIVND (reference sequence). The CDR3 length is 13 residues. Deletions cut 4 bases from V and 8 bases from J, with 12 bases between.

The rearrangement links TRBV18 to TRBJ2-2, with D tentatively TRBD1 (6 bases). The germline V and J ends were trimmed by 8 bases and 6 bases, with 13 bases remaining between them. The CDR3 covers 13 residues. The germline V gene encodes CDR1 KGHSH and CDR2 LQKENI. For the CDR3, the DNA is TGTGCCAGCCGTCGGACAGACCCCGGGGAGCTGTTTTTT. Its protein product is CASRRTDPGELFF.